The clone carrying this TCR beta chain has ten or more counts. The antigen remains unidentified. Overnight CMV lysate stimulation of fresh PBMCs defined donor CMV status by CD4+ IFNgamma. Cells stained for CD3, CD4, CD8, CD45RA, CD27 and viability were sorted into four CD45RA/CD27 subsets. The data were taken from a study of naive and memory T cell subsets. The beta constant-region primer was an equimolar mix of two oligonucleotides covering TRBC1 and TRBC2. Ligated cDNA was amplified by four rounds of PCR with nested alpha and beta constant-region primers and SP2. A 12-nucleotide UMI and the SP2 primer were added to the cDNA 3' end by oligonucleotide ligation. TCRdb re-derived calls from the UMI-ligation and nested PCR reads in MiXCR, one entry per CDR3 protein. The data hold under 150,000 distinct CDR3 sequences, with approximately 20% observed a single time. Trimming removed 6 bases from V and 6 bases from J; junction bases left unmatched: 6. Per the germline V gene, CDR1 is DFQATT and CDR2 is SNEGSKA (reference sequence). CDR3 length: 13 residues.

Broader study findings: A few larger clonotypes appeared in naive repertoires, especially CD8, possibly memory cells re-expressing CD45RA. Clonotypes are single alpha or beta chains, not paired receptors.

The specimen sequenced was naive CD8+ T cells from blood. The origin of this receptor is a human donor in good health. V usage is TRBV20-1 and J usage is TRBJ2-1; 9 bases align to TRBD1. CDR3 protein: CSARQGEVNEQFF. The CDR3 DNA reads TGCAGTGCAAGACAGGGGGAGGTCAATGAGCAGTTCTTC.